A single sample is the source of the 10 T cell receptor beta chains below, sequenced in a study of blood T cell repertoires in COVID-19. TCRdb's table, derived via immunoSEQ multiplex PCR, lists solely in-frame clones and lacks some. The data hold 35,000 to 50,000 clones, with roughly 87% observed a single time. Material for sequencing was peripheral blood. These receptor sequences come from a man aged 65 to 85 with active COVID-19.

The chain joins TRBV5-1 to TRBJ2-2, with 11 bases that match TRBD1. CDR1 SGHRS and CDR2 YFSETQ come from the germline V gene. The CDR3 covers 16 residues. J gave up 2 bases and V 4 bases, and 4 bases lay outside the gene matches. This CDR3 is CASSMGQGVNTGELFF. Here the CDR3 DNA reads TGCGCCAGCAGCATGGGACAGGGGGTTAACACCGGGGAGCTGTTTTTT.

V and J are TRBV9 and TRBJ1-2; tentatively, D is TRBD1 (5 bases). Germline CDR1 is SGDLS and CDR2 is YYNGEE. Trimming took off 3 bases at V and 5 bases at J, with 8 bases between the two ends. The CDR3 has 12 amino acids. The CDR3 here is CASSATEYGYTF. The DNA for the CDR3 is TGTGCCAGCAGCGCGACAGAGTATGGCTACACCTTC.

The chain is built from TRBV19 and TRBJ1-6; TRBD1 might be the D (5 bases). V lost 1 base and J 3 bases, leaving 19 bases between the germline ends. The CDR3 covers 19 residues. Germline CDR1 is LNHDA and CDR2 is SQIVND (reference sequence). In DNA form, the CDR3 reads TGTGCCAGTAGTATAGTCCTGACGGCGGTGGACAACTATAATTCACCCCTCCACTTT. Translation gives CASSIVLTAVDNYNSPLHF.

The V call is TRBV6-2 or TRBV6-3, the J call TRBJ2-4; D possibly corresponds to TRBD1 (8 bases). CDR3 length equals 15 residues. V lost 6 bases and J lost 8, with 20 bases in between. Germline V gene lookup returns CDR1 MNHEY and CDR2 SVGEGT. CDR3 protein: CASSPGGQVLHIQYF. The CDR3 DNA follows: TGTGCCAGCAGCCCGGGGGGACAGGTCTTGCACATTCAGTACTTC.

V usage is TRBV7-9 and J usage is TRBJ1-5; 7 bases agree with TRBD1. V gave up 4 bases and J gave up 4 bases; unmatched junction bases: 7. CDR1 is SEHNR, CDR2 FQNEAQ, per germline (reference sequence). This CDR3 has 15 residues. The CDR3 is CASSSTGQANQPQHF. The CDR3 bases are TGTGCCAGCAGCTCGACAGGGCAAGCTAATCAGCCCCAGCATTTT.

The V gene is TRBV5-6, the J gene TRBJ2-2; D might be TRBD1 (5 bases). V was trimmed by 4 bases and J by 8 bases, leaving 12 bases between them. Germline V gene data show CDR1 as SGHDT and CDR2 as YYEEEE. The CDR3 runs 13 residues. CDR3 amino acids: CASSDRLEGELFF. CDR3 in DNA: TGTGCCAGCAGCGACAGATTGGAGGGGGAGCTGTTTTTT.

The J gene is TRBJ2-5, the V gene TRBV3-1 (or the pseudogene TRBV3-2), with 9 bases aligning to TRBD1. Germline trimming cut 2 bases from V and 5 bases from J; bases unmatched to any gene: 9. This CDR3 contains 16 residues. The V gene's germline CDR1 is LGHDT and CDR2 YNNKEL (reference sequence). CDR3 coding DNA: TGTGCCAGCAGCCAACGTAAGACAGGGACAGGGGAGACCCAGTACTTC. The encoded protein is CASSQRKTGTGETQYF.

The chain carries TRBV7-3 and TRBJ1-5; 8 bases map to TRBD1. Unmatched junction bases numbered 12, after V lost 5 bases and J lost 0 bases. The CDR3 spans 18 residues. CDR1 and CDR2 (germline): SGHTA, FQGTGA. The CDR3 DNA reads TGTGCCAGCAGCCTCTGGGGACAGGACCGATATAGCAATCAGCCCCAGCATTTT. Translation: CASSLWGQDRYSNQPQHF.

The chain has TRBV7-9 and TRBJ2-5; 7 bases agree with TRBD1. V lost 5 bases to trimming and J lost 2 bases; unmatched junction nucleotides: 11. Germline V gives CDR1 SEHNR, CDR2 FQNEAQ (reference sequence). CDR3 length: 16 amino acids. The CDR3 region is CASSGLTGTGQETQYF. As DNA, the CDR3 is TGTGCCAGCAGCGGGTTGACAGGGACGGGGCAAGAGACCCAGTACTTC.

The chain recombines TRBV5-4 with TRBJ2-3, with D perhaps matching TRBD1 (6 bases). Trimming took off 3 bases at V and 0 bases at J, with 14 bases between the two ends. CDR1 is SGHNT, CDR2 YYREEE, per germline (reference sequence). The CDR3 totals 16 residues. CDR3 DNA sequence: TGTGCCAGCAGCTCCCAGGGGTCTGCTAGCACAGATACGCAGTATTTT. Its protein is CASSSQGSASTDTQYF.